A single TCR beta chain is shown here with its context. Its antigen is still unknown. Germline CDR1 and CDR2: GTSNPN and SVGIG (reference sequence). V was pared by 0 bases and J by 7 bases, with 10 bases between. The length of the CDR3 is 14 residues. This record belongs to a study of cytomegalovirus exposure and HLA in healthy donors. Whole-study findings and limits: Excluded: some indistinguishable V segments such as TRBV6-2 and TRBV6-3.

Amplification used 60 Vbeta primers and 13 Jbeta primers. Libraries were prepared by immunoSEQ multiplex PCR; TCRdb keeps only in-frame clonotypes and omits some of them. The table has some 200,000 clones, about four fifths seen once; the top ten hold 1.5%. The sample consisted of PBMCs. The TCR was taken from a girl between 5 and 17 years old in good health and CMV-seropositive. The chain uses TRBV30 and TRBJ1-6; TRBD1 might be the D (6 bases). The CDR3, as DNA: TGTGCCTGGAGTGTATCAGGGGCGAATTCACCCCTCCACTTT. Residues: CAWSVSGANSPLHF.